A selection of T cell receptor beta chains follows, all from one sample in a study of control samples from healthy donors and cancer patients. The repertoire was sequenced with immunoSEQ multiplex PCR; TCRdb's copy has only in-frame clones and lacks some. There are fewer than 30,000 clones in the sample; approximately 87% occur only once, and about 1.6% lies in the top ten. Material for sequencing was PBMCs. The receptors were gathered from a woman aged 40 to 55 with lung cancer. CDR3s include the opening cysteine and the closing phenylalanine or tryptophan. The D gene is left open where the match is weak. Size is stated for part of the rows, as once, few or many counts, or as a class when the clone is expanded.

CASSSLGARGTEAFF	TGTGCCAGCAGTTCCCTGGGGGCAAGGGGCACTGAAGCTTTCTTT	TRBV6-5	TRBJ1-1	-	few
CASSNPGGQSNQPQHF	TGTGCCAGCAGCAATCCCGGGGGACAGAGCAATCAGCCCCAGCATTTT	TRBV21-1	TRBJ1-5	-	-
CASSYSGLAVNEQFF	TGTGCCAGCAGTTACTCCGGACTAGCGGTCAATGAGCAGTTCTTC	TRBV6-5	TRBJ2-1	TRBD2	once
CASSFEQVNYGYTF	TGTGCCAGCAGCTTTGAACAGGTTAACTATGGCTACACCTTC	TRBV5-4	TRBJ1-2	-	few
CASTRTSGGVVSQETQYF	TGTGCCAGCACAAGGACTAGCGGGGGGGTGGTGTCCCAAGAGACCCAGTACTTC	TRBV25-1	TRBJ2-5	TRBD2	-
CASSLGAQEGFGYTF	TGTGCCAGCAGCTTAGGGGCCCAGGAGGGCTTTGGCTACACCTTC	TRBV7-2	TRBJ1-2	-	-
CASSSWGGTDTQYF	TGTGCCAGCAGTTCCTGGGGGGGGACAGATACGCAGTATTTT	TRBV6-6	TRBJ2-3	TRBD2	-
CATSDNNEQFF	TGTGCCACCAGTGATAACAATGAGCAGTTCTTC	TRBV24-1	TRBJ2-1	-	-
CASSPRPGGPDTGELFF	TGTGCCAGCAGCCCCCGCCCGGGGGGGCCTGACACCGGGGAGCTGTTTTTT	TRBV11-3	TRBJ2-2	TRBD2	-
CAGRDSGEQYF	TGTGCTGGGCGGGATTCAGGCGAGCAGTACTTC	TRBV30	TRBJ2-7	-	once
CASTDLSGVRDTQYF	TGTGCCAGCACCGACCTATCGGGGGTGAGAGATACGCAGTATTTT	TRBV9	TRBJ2-3	-	-
CASSPATGYSEAFF	TGTGCCAGCAGCCCGGCGACAGGGTACAGTGAAGCTTTCTTT	TRBV14	TRBJ1-1	TRBD1	once
CASRLAIQGANEKLFF	TGTGCAAGTCGCTTAGCGATACAGGGGGCTAATGAAAAACTGTTTTTT	TRBV12-2	TRBJ1-4	-	few
CASTHRGRANYGYTF	TGTGCCAGCACCCACAGGGGGCGCGCTAACTATGGCTACACCTTC	TRBV21-1	TRBJ1-2	-	-
CASSLGGAGGETQYF	TGTGCCAGCAGTTTGGGGGGGGCAGGAGGAGAGACCCAGTACTTC	TRBV28	TRBJ2-5	-	-
CAWTSGANVLTF	TGTGCCTGGACGAGTGGGGCCAACGTCCTGACTTTC	TRBV30	TRBJ2-6	-	-
CASSPGLTAEAFF	TGTGCCAGCAGCCCCGGCCTAACAGCTGAAGCTTTCTTT	TRBV7-6	TRBJ1-1	-	-
CASSLEFTQYF	TGTGCCAGCAGCTTAGAGTTTACGCAGTATTTT	TRBV7-2	TRBJ2-3	-	-
CASSGRDRTSGANVLTF	TGTGCCAGCAGCGGCCGGGACAGGACGTCTGGGGCCAACGTCCTGACTTTC	TRBV7-6	TRBJ2-6	TRBD1	-
CASSVGGQGPLETQYF	TGTGCCAGCAGCGTAGGCGGACAGGGACCGCTGGAGACCCAGTACTTC	TRBV9	TRBJ2-5	TRBD1	-
CASSAGGGTEAFF	TGTGCCAGCAGTGCCGGTGGGGGAACTGAAGCTTTCTTT	TRBV9	TRBJ1-1	-	-
CASSIVTGTYGYTF	TGTGCCAGTAGTATAGTAACAGGGACCTATGGCTACACCTTC	TRBV19	TRBJ1-2	-	few
CASSFSGNEKLFF	TGTGCCAGCAGCTTTAGCGGAAATGAAAAACTGTTTTTT	TRBV5-5	TRBJ1-4	-	-
CASSLGWSWTGQLYEQYF	TGTGCCAGCAGCTTAGGATGGAGCTGGACGGGGCAACTCTACGAGCAGTACTTC	TRBV11-3	TRBJ2-7	-	-
CASSPDRMNTEAFF	TGTGCCAGCAGCCCCGACAGGATGAACACTGAAGCTTTCTTT	TRBV7-2	TRBJ1-1	-	-
CASSERLYNEQFF	TGTGCCAGTAGTGAGCGTTTGTACAATGAGCAGTTCTTC	TRBV19	TRBJ2-1	-	-
CASRLSDNQYF	TGTGCCAGCAGACTTTCGGACAATCAGTACTTC	TRBV2	TRBJ2-7	-	-